Listed below are T cell receptor beta chains from one sample, sequenced in a study of blood T cells in healthy people across ages. MiXCR, applied by TCRdb to the 5' RACE reads, yields one record per CDR3 protein. The repertoire has about 1,600,000 distinct CDR3 sequences, 42% of them found once; the top ten carry under 8%. The material sequenced was blood. The receptors here all came from a woman under 30 in good health. Both conserved end residues are part of each CDR3. The D gene is left open where the match is weak. Only part of the rows carry a size: once, few, many, or a class if the clone is expanded.

CDR3nt,CDR3aa,abundance,j_gene,d_gene,v_gene
TGTGCCAGCAGTTACGTCGGGACTCCATCCTACGAGCAGTACTTC,CASSYVGTPSYEQYF,.,TRBJ2-7,.,TRBV6-6
TGTGCCAGCAGTGGCGCGGGAGTGTCCTACAATGAGCAGTTCTTC,CASSGAGVSYNEQFF,few,TRBJ2-1,TRBD2,TRBV2
TGTGCCAGCTACGATTACCGGGGGACAGGGGCCTACGAGCAGTACTTC,CASYDYRGTGAYEQYF,.,TRBJ2-7,TRBD1,TRBV28
TGCGCCAGCAGCCGAGCTAGCGGACTTAGCACAGATACGCAGTATTTT,CASSRASGLSTDTQYF,.,TRBJ2-3,TRBD2,TRBV4-1
TGCGCCAGCAGCTTGCTTGGGGCGCAATACTCCTACAATGAGCAGTTCTTC,CASSLLGAQYSYNEQFF,few,TRBJ2-1,.,TRBV5-1
TGTGCCAGCAGTTATTCAATGGTAGCGGGAGGAATAGATACGCAGTATTTT,CASSYSMVAGGIDTQYF,few,TRBJ2-3,TRBD2,TRBV6-9
TGCAGTGCTAGAGGCCTGGACAGTATGAACACTGAAGCTTTCTTT,CSARGLDSMNTEAFF,.,TRBJ1-1,.,TRBV20-1
TGTGCCAGCGGGACAGGTATCAATATCTATGGCTACACCTTC,CASGTGINIYGYTF,.,TRBJ1-2,TRBD1,TRBV28
TGTGCCAGCACCGCCGGGTGGGGATCCTGGGAGACCCAGTACTTC,CASTAGWGSWETQYF,.,TRBJ2-5,.,TRBV6-1
TGTGCCAGCAGCTTGGAAATAGCGGGGCCTCTCTCCTACGAGCAGTACTTC,CASSLEIAGPLSYEQYF,.,TRBJ2-7,TRBD2,TRBV7-3
TGTGCCAGCAATGACGGACCGGCCTACAATGAGCAGTTCTTC,CASNDGPAYNEQFF,few,TRBJ2-1,.,TRBV6-1
TGTGCCAGCAGTGCCCGCGGCGGGGTCTCCTACAATGAGCAGTACTTC,CASSARGGVSYNEQYF,.,TRBJ2-5,.,TRBV2
TGCGCCAGCAGCTTGACGGGAGGACGCTACGAGCAGTACTTC,CASSLTGGRYEQYF,.,TRBJ2-7,TRBD2,TRBV5-1
TGTGCCAGCATGGGCCCCTCCGGAGATGCGCAGTATTTT,CASMGPSGDAQYF,.,TRBJ2-3,.,TRBV6-6
TGTGCCAGCAGTACACCGGGACGGAGCTCCTACGAGCAGTACTTC,CASSTPGRSSYEQYF,.,TRBJ2-7,.,TRBV28
TGTGCTAGCAGCTTAGACCGGACAGCGACTTACGAGCAGTACTTC,CASSLDRTATYEQYF,few,TRBJ2-7,.,TRBV7-7
TGCAGCGTTGAATTCTCGGGGGCGAATGGCTACACCTTC,CSVEFSGANGYTF,many,TRBJ1-2,.,TRBV29-1
TGTGCCAGCAGCTTGGAGAACAGGGGACTCTGGGGGAGCACAGATACGCAGTATTTT,CASSLENRGLWGSTDTQYF,.,TRBJ2-3,.,TRBV7-9
TGTGCCAGCAGCCCCACCGGACTAGCGTTAGATGAGCAGTTCTTC,CASSPTGLALDEQFF,few,TRBJ2-1,TRBD2,TRBV7-6
TGTGCCACCAGTGCAACCTCTGTTCAGACCACAGATACGCAGTATTTT,CATSATSVQTTDTQYF,.,TRBJ2-3,.,TRBV24-1
TGTGCCAGCAGCCTTACCGGGACTAGCGGGATCCAGGGAACCAATGAGCAGTTCTTC,CASSLTGTSGIQGTNEQFF,.,TRBJ2-1,TRBD2,TRBV3-1
TGCAGTGCCAGGGTGGGTAGCGGGAGCTACAATGAGCAGTTCTTC,CSARVGSGSYNEQFF,.,TRBJ2-1,TRBD2,TRBV20-1
TGTGCCAGCAGTTATTGGGCGGAAACAGGGGGCGTGGGTGCTCCCTACGAGCAGTACTTC,CASSYWAETGGVGAPYEQYF,few,TRBJ2-7,TRBD1,TRBV12-3/TRBV12-4
TGCAGCGTTGAAGATAGCAATCAGCCCCAGCATTTT,CSVEDSNQPQHF,.,TRBJ1-5,.,TRBV29-1
TGTGCCAGTAGTAGCCGCTCGGGGGGTCTCACAGATACGCAGTATTTT,CASSSRSGGLTDTQYF,.,TRBJ2-3,TRBD2,TRBV19
TGTGCCAGCAGCACCCGAGCGGGAGGGTGGTCCGAGCAGTACTTC,CASSTRAGGWSEQYF,.,TRBJ2-7,TRBD2,TRBV7-8
TGTGCCAGCAGAACAGCGAAGGGAAACTATGGCTACACCTTC,CASRTAKGNYGYTF,few,TRBJ1-2,.,TRBV12-3/TRBV12-4
TGTGCCAGCAGCCAAGATATAGCGGCGAACACAGATACGCAGTATTTT,CASSQDIAANTDTQYF,few,TRBJ2-3,.,TRBV14
TGTGCCGGCAGCCAGGGACAGGGTGAGCAGTTCTTC,CAGSQGQGEQFF,.,TRBJ2-1,TRBD1,TRBV3-1
TGTGCCAGCAGCCAAGTCTTTAATGAGCAGTACTTC,CASSQVFNEQYF,.,TRBJ2-7,.,TRBV14
TGTGCCAGCAGTGAAGTACCAACCGGGATCTATGGCTACACCTTC,CASSEVPTGIYGYTF,.,TRBJ1-2,.,TRBV25-1
TGCGCCAGCAGGGCCGAGGCCACAGATACGCAGTATTTT,CASRAEATDTQYF,.,TRBJ2-3,.,TRBV5-1
TGTGCCAGCAGCTTAGGGTTTGTGTACAATGAGCAGTTCTTC,CASSLGFVYNEQFF,few,TRBJ2-1,.,TRBV7-9
TGCAGTGCCGTCCGTTCCAATCAGCCCCAGCATTTT,CSAVRSNQPQHF,few,TRBJ1-5,.,TRBV20-1